This T cell receptor (beta chain) was captured in a study of shared clonotypes between healthy human individuals. Study-level findings and limits: A few donors had roughly 5% of their naive CD4 clonotypes in common.

CCR7-negative CD45RA+ TemRA cells were combined with CD45RO+ cells to form CD8 memory. On this clone itself: The target antigen is unknown.

Sequencing was performed with immunoSEQ multiplex PCR; in TCRdb, only in-frame clones are kept and a portion is missing. The data contain roughly 660,000 clones, roughly 91% of them singletons. This CDR3 region has 13 residues. In germline, CDR1 is SGHDN, CDR2 FVKESK. V was trimmed by 3 bases and J by 2 bases, leaving 5 bases between them. The rearrangement joins TRBV14 to TRBJ2-1; D gene ambiguous. The material sequenced was memory CD8+ T cells from PBMCs. The subset here: CD45RO+ cells pooled with CCR7-negative TemRA cells. This sequence originates from a man aged 18 to 30 in good health. Some clones in this sample may be carry-over from other donors' samples. The CDR3 DNA sequence: TGTGCCAGCAGCCACGACACCTACAATGAGCAGTTCTTC. The encoded protein is CASSHDTYNEQFF. The full variable domain, its missing parts supplied by reference TRBV14 and TRBJ2-1, is EAGVTQFPSHSVIEKGQTVTLRCDPISGHDNLYWYRRVMGKEIKFLLHFVKESKQDESGMPNNRFLAERTGGTYSTLKVQPAELEDSGVYFCASSHDTYNEQFFGPGTRLTVL.